This record looks at one T cell receptor (beta chain) sequence and its context. The antigen this receptor binds is unknown. Qualities for individual bases were not recorded, and no much larger clone is one base off. This sample stems from a study of vaccination effects on CD4 cells after COVID-19 (dated by TCRdb to between 2022 and 2023). Regarding the research as a whole: Two doses of either the BNT162b2 or the mRNA-1273 mRNA SARS-CoV-2 vaccine were administered to participants. SARS-CoV-2 spike-specific CD4+ TCR repertoires were compared before and after mRNA vaccination in COVID-19 convalescent patients and in infection-naive vaccine recipients. The full study included approximately nine COVID-19 convalescent patients and a few SARS-CoV-2-naive healthy vaccine recipients. In the study, cultures from other donors were sequenced using the Oncomine TCR Beta short-read assay on an Illumina iSeq 100.

The research as a whole found: Both infection-induced and vaccine-induced clones contracted markedly at late post-vaccination timepoints, which is consistent with waning T cell responses. The study was limited by a small number of convalescent patients and lacked early post-infection timepoints. In healthy vaccine recipients, vaccine-induced clones were almost all SARS-CoV-2 mono-reactive, with only 1 of 255 cross-reactive with common cold coronaviruses.

The library came from the immunoSEQ multiplex PCR assay. TCR beta CDR3 sequencing was performed on DNA from the cultured, isolated CD4+ T cells. In the paper's pipeline: Non-productive TCR sequences were discarded, and reads were trimmed to the CDR3 region, with only CDR3s of 7 or more amino acids retained. The MANAFEST web app was used to pick out antigen-specific clonotypes by comparing their expansion in peptide wells with that in reference cultures. To count as positive, a clone had to show expansion at FDR<0.05 compared with the reference and with all other wells, an odds ratio above 5, and a frequency above 0.1% in two replicate wells. Clonotypes significantly expanded in SARS-CoV-2 spike wells and in at least one common cold coronavirus spike condition were defined as cross-reactive. Levenshtein distance calculated with the stringdist R package was used to assess CDR3 similarity, and unrooted trees were constructed with ape in R 3.6.1. Here the immuneACCESS table is served through TCRdb, limited to in-frame sequences with V and J called. Missing clones are a known gap in these copies; in checked studies unresolved V genes cover under half, and the rest lacks a known reason. V and J calls and clone size are as listed in that table; D and trimming were resolved from the DNA. The sample has some 59,000 clones on record, roughly 80% of them singletons. The ten biggest clones cover 2% to 2.5% of the sample.

The ViraFEST assay stimulated PBMC with viral peptide pools and then used TCR sequencing to identify antigen-specific CD4+ T cell clonotypes by expansion. After about 9 days of culture, CD4+ T cells were isolated with the EasySep CD4+ T cell isolation kit. Healthy vaccine recipients had no prior SARS-CoV-2 infection, confirmed by negative nucleocapsid antibodies before and after vaccination. About 2.1 million PBMC per well were cultured in IMDM with roughly 5% human AB serum, 10 IU/ml IL-2 and gentamicin, plus 10 ug/ml peptides. Half of the culture medium was replaced with fresh IL-2-containing medium on days 3 and 7. Unless otherwise noted, each peptide stimulation condition was cultured in triplicate wells. PBMC were separated from whole blood using Ficoll-Paque Plus gradient centrifugation and were then either cryopreserved at -140C or used fresh. Overlapping peptide pools spanned the spike proteins of SARS-CoV-2 and the common cold coronaviruses HCoV-NL63, HCoV-OC43 and HCoV-229E. Genomic DNA was extracted from cultured CD4+ T cells with the QIAamp micro DNA kit.

Taken from the germline V gene, the CDR1 and CDR2 loops are MNHEY and SVGAGI. For this chain, trimming is 5 bases at the V end and 4 bases at the J end, and the number of junction bases without a gene match is 6. The CDR3 goes from the cysteine to the valine over 14 residues. Left in the record is the CDR3 DNA by itself, 42 bases read in frame from the first base. The sample was CD4+ T cells from PBMCs cultured with HCoV-229E spike peptides, taken before COVID-19 vaccination. In the paper's terms, the cell subset or site label means: HCoV-229E spike overlapping peptide pool stimulation. This sequence originates from a human donor who received a COVID-19 vaccine. The chain employs TRBV6-5 and TRBJ2-7; the central 9 bases match TRBD1. The DNA is as follows: TGTGCCAGCAGTCCGGGGGGACAGGGATACGAGCAGTACGTC. The resulting protein is CASSPGGQGYEQYV.